A single sample is the source of the 18 T cell receptor beta chains below, sequenced in a study of shared clonotypes between healthy human individuals. The table came from immunoSEQ multiplex PCR; TCRdb's copy has only in-frame clones and leaves some out. The table shows approximately 2,200,000 clones, with roughly 91% occurring only once. CD45RO negativity and positive selection for CCR7 defined naive CD8 cells, a population that excluded terminally differentiated effector memory CD45RA+ cells. Sequenced input: naive CD8+ T cells from PBMCs. Receptors were obtained from a man aged 18 to 35 in good health. Some clones in this sample may be carry-over from other donors' samples.

The rearrangement links TRBV6-6 to TRBJ1-1; TRBD1 might be the D (5 bases). This CDR3 spans 16 amino acids. Trimming took off 2 bases at V and 3 bases at J, with 16 bases between the two ends. The germline V gene encodes CDR1 MNHNY and CDR2 SVGAGI (reference sequence). CDR3 bases: TGTGCCAGCAGTTACCTTGGGGCGCGAAAAGACACTGAAGCTTTCTTT. Its translation is CASSYLGARKDTEAFF.

The gene calls are TRBV7-3 and TRBJ2-1, with D tentatively TRBD1 (5 bases). V was trimmed by 5 bases and J by 0 bases, leaving 11 bases between them. CDR1 and CDR2 (germline): SGHTA, FQGTGA. CDR3 length: 15 amino acids. In DNA form, the CDR3 reads TGTGCCAGCAGCGTTACAGGAAGCTCCTACAATGAGCAGTTCTTC. Amino acid sequence: CASSVTGSSYNEQFF.

CDR3 nucleotides: TGTGCCAGCACCGGGGAAGGGAGGGGGGAGACCCAGTACTTC. Encoded protein: CASTGEGRGETQYF. The chain couples TRBV6-1 to TRBJ2-5; a weak D match, TRBD2 (7 bases). V was shortened by 7 bases and J by 5 bases, with 17 bases between the two germline ends. The CDR3 is 14 residues long. Germline values: CDR1 MNHNS, CDR2 SASEGT.

V and J are TRBV6-1 and TRBJ2-1; 9 bases align to TRBD2. The germline V gene has CDR1 MNHNS and CDR2 SASEGT. The CDR3 runs to 13 residues. The V gene end was trimmed by 7 bases and the J gene end by 8 bases; junction bases not matched to a gene: 6. CDR3 DNA: TGTGCCAGCATCGGGACTAGCATGGATGAGCAGTTCTTC. Protein sequence: CASIGTSMDEQFF.

CDR3 sequence reads: CASRWTGVGTEAFF. DNA of the CDR3: TGTGCCAGTAGGTGGACAGGGGTGGGTACTGAAGCTTTCTTT. The chain is built from TRBV19 and TRBJ1-1, with TRBD1 matching 9 bases. V lost 6 bases, J lost 5 bases, and 7 bases stayed unmatched. CDR1 and CDR2 from the germline V gene are LNHDA and SQIVND (reference sequence). This CDR3 spans 14 amino acids.

The chain has TRBV14 and TRBJ2-5; maybe TRBD1 (6 bases). This CDR3 contains 15 residues. The germline V and J ends were trimmed by 0 bases and 1 base, with 9 bases remaining between them. Germline V CDR1 and CDR2: SGHDN, FVKESK. The CDR3 bases are TGTGCCAGCAGCCAAGAGAGGGGGTCCCAAGAGACCCAGTACTTC. As protein: CASSQERGSQETQYF.

The V gene is TRBV29-1, the J gene TRBJ2-7; a possible D gene is TRBD2 (6 bases). Trimming removed 7 bases at V and 5 bases at J, with 18 bases between. This CDR3 is 13 amino acids long. The germline gives CDR1 SQVTM, CDR2 ANQGSEA. The CDR3 loop is CSGGGPSGNEQYF. CDR3 DNA: TGCAGCGGAGGAGGGCCCTCAGGAAACGAGCAGTACTTC.

The chain uses TRBV5-6 and TRBJ2-7, with 12 bases matching TRBD2. V lost 4 bases to trimming and J lost 7 bases; unmatched junction nucleotides: 9. CDR1 and CDR2 (germline): SGHDT, YYEEEE. CDR3 size: 15 residues. In nucleotides, the CDR3 is TGTGCCAGCAGCCCCCCTAGCGGGAGGGTGCAGGAGCAGTACTTC. Encoded protein: CASSPPSGRVQEQYF.

This clone showed up just once. The V gene is TRBV7-8, the J gene TRBJ1-5; no firm D call. Germline loops: CDR1 SGHVS, CDR2 FQNEAQ. The V end lost 5 bases, the J end lost 6 bases, and 17 bases lay between the germline ends. CDR3 length: 15 residues. This CDR3 reads CASSAADRGIQPQHF. CDR3 bases: TGTGCCAGCAGCGCGGCGGACCGGGGTATTCAGCCCCAGCATTTT.

This chain joins TRBV10-2 and TRBJ1-5; D gene unclear. Germline lookup yields CDR1 WSHSY and CDR2 SAAADI. This CDR3 is built from 16 residues. Trimming removed 0 bases from V and 7 bases from J, with 16 bases in between. The CDR3 region has the DNA TGCGCCAGCAGTGAGTCTGGAAGCAGGCCAGTCCAGCCCCAGCATTTT. Its translation is CASSESGSRPVQPQHF.

The rearrangement uses TRBV7-9 and TRBJ1-2; 10 bases are shared with TRBD1. Germline trimming cut 3 bases from V and 5 bases from J; bases unmatched to any gene: 6. This CDR3 comprises 15 residues. CDR1 and CDR2 (germline): SEHNR, FQNEAQ (reference sequence). The CDR3 spells CASSLGTGVGYGYTF. The DNA of the CDR3 is TGTGCCAGCAGCTTGGGGACAGGGGTAGGGTATGGCTACACCTTC.

The chain carries TRBV13 and TRBJ2-6, with D uncertain. Germline V CDR1 and CDR2: PRHDT, FYEKMQ (reference sequence). There are 13 residues in the CDR3. Trimming removed 4 bases from V and 4 bases from J, with 5 bases in between. CDR3 DNA sequence: TGTGCCAGCAGCTCCTGGGGGGCCAACGTCCTGACTTTC. This gives the protein CASSSWGANVLTF.

This chain's CDR3 is CASRIAGGPYNEQFF. CDR3 bases: TGTGCCAGCAGGATAGCGGGAGGGCCCTACAATGAGCAGTTCTTC. The chain combines TRBV11-2 with TRBJ2-1; 11 bases match TRBD2. Germline lookup yields CDR1 SGHAT and CDR2 FQNNGV. The V segment lost 6 bases and the J segment 2 bases; nucleotides outside the gene matches: 3. CDR3 length: 15 residues.

This rearrangement joins TRBV7-9 to TRBJ2-5; 8 positions match TRBD1. Gene TRBJ2-7 matches the end of the DNA better, so the J call may be wrong. The V gene's germline CDR1 is SEHNR and CDR2 FQNEAQ (reference sequence). The CDR3 length is 15 residues. This CDR3 reads CASSLTQGAFYEQYF. CDR3 nucleotides: TGTGCCAGCAGCTTAACTCAGGGGGCCTTCTACGAGCAGTACTTC.

As regards this clone: Other DNA sequences within the sample encode an identical CDR3. The chain combines TRBV7-3 with TRBJ2-1; TRBD2 agrees at 12 bases. The J segment lost 4 bases and the V segment lost 4 bases, leaving 5 bases of the junction unmatched. The CDR3 runs to 16 residues. The germline V gene has CDR1 SGHTA and CDR2 FQGTGA. The CDR3 region has the DNA TGTGCCAGCAGCTCCGGACTAGCGGGATCATACAATGAGCAGTTCTTC. Amino acids: CASSSGLAGSYNEQFF.

Here the CDR3 reads CASSFPRTDIWDRGQPQHF. The CDR3 coding sequence is TGTGCCAGCAGTTTCCCCAGGACAGATATTTGGGATCGGGGTCAGCCCCAGCATTTT. The gene calls are TRBV28 and TRBJ1-5; D possibly corresponds to TRBD1 (6 bases). Germline lookup yields CDR1 MDHEN and CDR2 SYDVKM. This CDR3 is built from 19 residues. V lost 3 bases and J lost 6, with 27 bases in between.

CDR3 sequence: CASSQDGSRATYGYTF. The CDR3 DNA follows: TGCGCCAGCAGCCAAGATGGATCCAGGGCCACCTATGGCTACACCTTC. The V gene is TRBV4-1, the J gene TRBJ1-2; D may be TRBD1 (5 bases). Germline CDR1 is MGHRA and CDR2 is YSYEKL. CDR3 size: 16 residues. V shed 0 bases and J shed 4 bases, with 15 bases lying between them.

This chain uses TRBV19 with TRBJ2-1; the D gene could be TRBD1 or TRBD2 (5 bases each). CDR3 size: 14 residues. V lost 7 bases and J 7 bases, leaving 17 bases between the germline ends. Germline lookup yields CDR1 LNHDA and CDR2 SQIVND (reference sequence). CDR3 bases: TGTGCCAGTAATGAGGGACCGGGCGGGAATGAGCAGTTCTTC. As protein: CASNEGPGGNEQFF.